One and the same sample provided the 16 T cell receptor delta chains below, sequenced in a study of gamma-delta chains in newborns, infants, children. TCRdb re-called the reads with CATT. The sample consists of 6,500 to 8,000 delta-chain clones, about 10% of them appearing once. The sequencing input was blood. These receptors were collected from a child who was a newborn, infant or young child, either healthy, febrile or measles-vaccinated (not recorded which).

The chain uses TRDV2 and TRDJ1; 9 bases fit TRDD2. The J gene, left out of TCRdb, was set here by checking the DNA against germline. Trimming cost V 4 bases and J 3 bases; bases outside gene matches: 26. CDR1 and CDR2 from the germline V gene are GEAIGNYY and EKD. The CDR3 is 21 amino acids. The CDR3 loop is CACDPLPTVGGERWDSDKLIF. The CDR3 region has the DNA TGTGCCTGTGATCCCCTTCCTACGGTCGGAGGTGAAAGGTGGGACTCCGATAAACTCATCTTT.

This clone came up a few times. TCRdb has a much larger clone's protein, which differs at residue 4 from the translation of this DNA, likely because of a read error; what is shown is the protein translated from the DNA. J is TRDJ1 and V is TRDV2, with 13 bases lining up with TRDD3. The CDR3 spans 16 residues. Per the germline V gene, CDR1 is GEAIGNYY and CDR2 is EKD. V dropped 5 bases and J dropped 0; count of bases not matched to a gene: 5. The CDR3 DNA reads TGTGCCTGTGGCATACTGGGGGATACGTACACCGATAAACTCATCTTT. Translation: CACGILGDTYTDKLIF.

This clone occurred a few times. The sample contains more than one DNA sequence encoding this CDR3. The V and J genes are TRDV2 and TRDJ3; 12 bases match TRDD3. CDR1 GEAIGNYY and CDR2 EKD come from the germline V gene. V dropped 0 bases and J dropped 2; count of bases not matched to a gene: 1. This CDR3 has 18 amino acids. CDR3 region: CACDTLGDTTWDTRQMFF. CDR3 sequence (DNA): TGTGCCTGTGACACCCTGGGGGATACGACCTGGGACACCCGACAGATGTTTTTC.

This clone has just a few counts. The gene calls are TRDV2 and TRDJ1; 9 nucleotides line up with TRDD3. The CDR3 sequence is 16 residues long. Per the germline V gene, CDR1 is GEAIGNYY and CDR2 is EKD. Unmatched junction bases numbered 7, after V lost 1 base and J lost 2 bases. The CDR3 loop is CACDTLGDRSTDKLIF. The CDR3 DNA sequence: TGTGCCTGTGACACTCTGGGGGATCGGTCGACCGATAAACTCATCTTT.

The table lists this clone with a few counts. One junction end disagrees with the germline gene, perhaps due to a read error. The chain joins TRDV2 to TRDJ3; 7 bases are a match to TRDD3. The J gene, absent from TCRdb, was called here by matching the DNA to germline. Germline V gene sequence: CDR1 GEAIGNYY, CDR2 EKD. The CDR3 is 18 amino acids. CDR3 sequence: CACDTVGERSWDTRKMFF. Written as DNA, the CDR3 is TGTGCCTGTGACACCGTGGGGGAACGCTCCTGGGACACCCGAAAGATGTTTTTC.

By sample fraction, this clone is medium-sized. Written as DNA, the CDR3 is TGTGCCTGTGACACTCCCGAGGGGGTCAACTCCTGGGACACCCGACAGATGTTTTTC. As protein: CACDTPEGVNSWDTRQMFF. The V and J genes are TRDV2 and TRDJ3; weak D call: TRDD3 (5 bases). There are 19 residues in the CDR3. The germline V gene encodes CDR1 GEAIGNYY and CDR2 EKD. Trimming took 1 base from V and 0 from J, leaving 15 bases between them.

The V and J genes are TRDV2 and TRDJ1; 12 bases agree with TRDD3. The CDR3 covers 18 residues. Germline assignment: CDR1 GEAIGNYY and CDR2 EKD. Trimming removed 3 bases from V and 4 bases from J; junction bases left unmatched: 14. The chain's CDR3 is CACDAVNTGGYKGDKLIF. CDR3 sequence (DNA): TGTGCCTGTGACGCCGTTAATACTGGGGGATACAAAGGCGATAAACTCATCTTT.

This CDR3 reads CACDSTVLGDTWSSWDTRQMFF. CDR3 in DNA: TGTGCCTGTGACTCTACCGTACTGGGGGATACTTGGAGCTCCTGGGACACCCGACAGATGTTTTTC. The genes are TRDV2 and TRDJ3; 12 nucleotides align to TRDD3. Trimming at V came to 3 bases and at J to 0 bases, leaving 14 bases not matched to a gene. The CDR3 loop spans 22 amino acids. The V gene's germline CDR1 is GEAIGNYY and CDR2 EKD.

In the case of this clone: A junction boundary mismatches the germline segment, possibly from a read error. V usage is TRDV2 and J usage is TRDJ3, with 13 bases fitting TRDD3. TCRdb offers no J gene call, so here the DNA was matched to germline to obtain one. Germline V gives CDR1 GEAIGNYY, CDR2 EKD. This CDR3 comprises 24 residues. CDR3 protein: CACDASILGDTHWKSSWDTRQMFF. In nucleotides, the CDR3 is TGTGCATGTGACGCCTCCATACTGGGGGATACGCATTGGAAAAGCTCCTGGGACACCCGACAGATGTTTTTC.

By sample share, this clone is medium-sized. The chain links TRDV2 to TRDJ1; 9 nucleotides align to TRDD3. This CDR3 has 14 residues. V gave up 3 bases and J gave up 4 bases; unmatched junction bases: 5. Germline V gene sequence: CDR1 GEAIGNYY, CDR2 EKD. The CDR3 coding sequence is TGTGCCTGTGACTTTCTGGGGGATCGCGATAAACTCATCTTT. It specifies CACDFLGDRDKLIF.

The chain joins TRDV2 to TRDJ2; TRDD3 agrees at 8 bases. The V gene's germline CDR1 is GEAIGNYY and CDR2 EKD. V trimming: 3 bases; J trimming: 0 bases; junction bases outside the gene matches: 11. The CDR3 contains 18 residues. The CDR3 loop is CACDRLLGGRALTAQLFF. The CDR3 DNA sequence: TGTGCCTGTGACCGACTACTGGGGGGTAGAGCTTTGACAGCACAACTCTTCTTT.

By its share, this clone is medium-sized (0.01 to 0.1%). The CDR3 here is CACDHVGEPGYTDKLIF. In DNA form, the CDR3 reads TGTGCCTGTGACCATGTTGGGGAACCAGGGTACACCGATAAACTCATCTTT. The V gene is TRDV2, the J gene TRDJ1; a weak D match, TRDD3 (5 bases). The CDR3 loop spans 17 amino acids. From germline, CDR1 is GEAIGNYY and CDR2 EKD. Between the trimmed V and J ends, which lost 3 bases and 0 bases, there was a span of 19 bases.

The V gene is uncalled and the J gene is TRDJ1; the table gives TRDD3 as D, unverified against the DNA. The CDR3 contains 17 residues. The CDR3 DNA reads TGTGCCTGTGACTCGATGGTTACTGGGGGATTTACCGATAAACTCATCTTT. Amino acids: CACDSMVTGGFTDKLIF.

V is TRDV2 and J is TRDJ1; TRDD3 matches 10 bases. No J segment appears in TCRdb, so it was assigned here by matching the sequence to germline. This CDR3 is 19 amino acids long. Germline CDR1 is GEAIGNYY and CDR2 is EKD. The ends lost 1 base at V and 0 bases at J; junction bases unmatched: 13. CDR3 loop: CACDTVLGDPTKNTDKLIF. The CDR3 coding sequence is TGTGCCTGTGACACAGTACTGGGGGATCCGACGAAGAACACCGATAAACTCATCTTT.

This clone was seen more than once but under ten times. The chain joins TRDV2 to TRDJ1; 7 bases fit TRDD3. The J gene, not given by TCRdb, was assigned here from a germline match of the nucleotide sequence. Germline V lookup: CDR1 GEAIGNYY, CDR2 EKD. The CDR3 totals 21 residues. Losses at the gene ends were 5 bases for V and 0 bases for J; bases not matched to a gene: 26. The CDR3 DNA reads as TGTGCCTGTGTCGGTTTAAGGGATACTGGACGACAGGCGGGGGACACCGATAAACTCATCTTT. Amino acids: CACVGLRDTGRQAGDTDKLIF.

This clone qualifies as medium-sized (0.01 to 0.1%). Other DNA sequences in this sample translate to the same CDR3. This chain joins TRDV2 and TRDJ1; D may be TRDD3 (5 bases). The CDR3 has 15 amino acids. V was clipped by 0 bases and J by 0 bases, with 10 bases between them. CDR1 is GEAIGNYY and CDR2 is EKD in the germline V gene. In nucleotides, the CDR3 is TGTGCCTGTGACACCTTGGGGCTCCACACCGATAAACTCATCTTT. Translation gives CACDTLGLHTDKLIF.